What follows are 14 T cell receptor beta chains derived from one specimen sequenced in a study of early T cells in non-severe SARS-CoV-2 infection. From the 5' RACE reads, TCRdb called clonotypes with MiXCR, one entry per CDR3 protein. The sample has around 64,000 distinct CDR3 sequences; roughly 12% are singletons. The sequences come from whole blood, collected at baseline. The receptors derive from an adult who was a healthcare worker with PCR-confirmed SARS-CoV-2 infection or an uninfected control (not recorded which).

Many counts were recorded for this clonotype. V is TRBV28 and J is TRBJ2-4; 8 positions agree with TRBD1. The CDR3 has 16 amino acids. The germline CDR1 and CDR2 sequences are MDHEN and SYDVKM. Trimming at V came to 4 bases and at J to 3 bases, leaving 8 bases not matched to a gene. The CDR3 here is CASSSRQGRGKNIQYF. CDR3 nucleotide sequence: TGTGCCAGCAGTTCCCGACAGGGGCGCGGCAAAAACATTCAGTACTTC.

This chain uses TRBV6-5 with TRBJ2-7; D tentatively reads TRBD1 or TRBD2 (5 bases each). The germline V gene has CDR1 MNHEY and CDR2 SVGAGI. Trimming pared 10 bases from V and 3 bases from J, leaving 13 bases between. The CDR3 is made up of 12 amino acids. CDR3 coding DNA: TGTGCCACGACAGTGGGGGACTACGAGCAGTACTTC. Translating it yields CATTVGDYEQYF.

This clonotype was observed at least ten times. The chain carries TRBV5-4 and TRBJ2-1, with D perhaps given as TRBD1 or TRBD2 (5 bases each). Germline V gene data show CDR1 as SGHNT and CDR2 as YYREEE (reference sequence). V shed 3 bases and J shed 2 bases, with 12 bases lying between them. CDR3 length: 15 amino acids. CDR3 protein: CASSSSLGAYNEQFF. In nucleotides, the CDR3 is TGTGCCAGCAGCTCCTCCCTGGGGGCCTACAATGAGCAGTTCTTC.

Ten or more counts support this clonotype. The J gene is TRBJ2-3, the V gene TRBV5-5; 8 positions match TRBD2. The CDR3 has 16 residues. The ends lost 1 base at V and 3 bases at J; junction bases unmatched: 7. Germline assignment: CDR1 SGHKS and CDR2 YYEKEE (reference sequence). CDR3 sequence: CASSLPNSGVTDTQYF. The CDR3 DNA sequence: TGTGCCAGCAGCTTGCCCAATAGCGGGGTAACAGATACGCAGTATTTT.

This clonotype was counted only a few times. The rearrangement joins TRBV11-2 to TRBJ2-1, with 9 bases matching TRBD2. Germline CDR1 reads SGHAT; CDR2 reads FQNNGV. The CDR3 runs to 17 residues. V gave up 5 bases and J gave up 0 bases; unmatched junction bases: 8. The DNA for the CDR3 is TGTGCCAGCAGCACCGGACTAGCGCTTAGCTCCTACAATGAGCAGTTCTTC. It translates to CASSTGLALSSYNEQFF. The variable domain in full, with the rest retrieved from reference TRBV11-2 and TRBJ2-1, is EAGVAQSPRYKIIEKRQSVAFWCNPISGHATLYWYQQILGQGPKLLIQFQNNGVVDDSQLPKDRFSAERLKGVDSTLKIQPAKLEDSAVYLCASSTGLALSSYNEQFFGPGTRLTVL.

This sequence joins TRBV6-4 and TRBJ1-3; 7 nucleotides align to TRBD1. J lost 2 bases, V lost 8 bases, and 6 bases had no gene match. The CDR3 sequence is 14 residues long. CDR1 is MRHNA and CDR2 is SNTAGT in the germline V gene. CDR3 coding DNA: TGTGCCAGCCGAGGGGGCAGGGCTGGAAACACCATATATTTT. This translates into CASRGGRAGNTIYF.

This clonotype came up many times. The rearrangement joins TRBV12-3 or TRBV12-4 to TRBJ2-7; TRBD1 aligns across 7 bases. CDR3 length equals 15 residues. V trimming: 5 bases; J trimming: 1 base; junction bases outside the gene matches: 8. The CDR3 nucleotides are TGTGCCAGCAGTCTCACCGGGACAGCGTCCTACGAGCAGTACTTC. It is translated as CASSLTGTASYEQYF.

This clonotype was counted a few times. The rearrangement links TRBV24-1 to TRBJ2-6; D not certain. The CDR3 has 13 residues. CDR1 and CDR2 (germline): KGHDR, SFDVKD. V lost 5 bases, J lost 4 bases, and 5 bases lay in between. CDR3 protein: CATSASGANVLTF. The CDR3 nucleotides are TGTGCCACCAGTGCGTCCGGGGCCAACGTCCTGACTTTC.

J is TRBJ1-6 and V is TRBV7-2; D might be TRBD1 (6 bases). The CDR3 spans 16 residues. Germline lookup yields CDR1 SGHTA and CDR2 FQGNSA. Trimming took 6 bases from V and 0 from J, leaving 12 bases between them. The CDR3 DNA reads as TGTGCCAGCAGTTCGAAGACAGGCTCCTATAATTCACCCCTCCACTTT. It translates to CASSSKTGSYNSPLHF.

This clonotype has only a few counts. V gene TRBV12-3 or TRBV12-4 combines with J gene TRBJ2-3; 8 bases are shared with TRBD2. V lost 5 bases to trimming and J lost 9 bases; unmatched junction nucleotides: 13. The CDR3 has 15 residues. CDR3 DNA sequence: TGTGCCAGCAGTCCAGCCCGGGGGGGCGTGAACACGCAGTATTTT. Residues: CASSPARGGVNTQYF.

Remarks on this clonotype: Since a much larger clone is just one base distant, this may be a read error. The chain uses TRBV5-1 and TRBJ2-1; possible D gene TRBD1, 6 bases. The CDR3 covers 14 residues. Germline V gene sequence: CDR1 SGHRS, CDR2 YFSETQ. The V end lost 7 bases, the J end lost 4 bases, and 15 bases lay between the germline ends. The CDR3 protein is CASGRTVEYNEQFF. The CDR3 nucleotides are TGCGCCAGCGGCAGGACAGTTGAATACAATGAGCAGTTCTTC.

This clonotype has only a few counts. V and J are TRBV20-1 and TRBJ1-1, with D uncertain. CDR3 size: 14 residues. Trimming took off 0 bases at V and 5 bases at J, with 13 bases between the two ends. Germline loops: CDR1 DFQATT, CDR2 SNEGSKA (reference sequence). Written as DNA, the CDR3 is TGCAGTGCTAGAGATCCGGGTGCTAGGACTGAAGCTTTCTTT. It is translated as CSARDPGARTEAFF.

The sample holds many counts of this clonotype. The chain combines TRBV20-1 with TRBJ2-4; tentative D call: TRBD1 (6 bases). Trimming stripped 3 bases from V and 6 bases from J, with 12 bases between. Looked up from germline, CDR1 is DFQATT and CDR2 is SNEGSKA (reference sequence). The CDR3 runs to 13 residues. DNA of the CDR3: TGCAGTGCTAGGCTCCGGACAGCAAACATTCAGTACTTC. Its translation is CSARLRTANIQYF.

This clonotype was detected only a few times. V and J are TRBV28 and TRBJ2-5, with TRBD2 matching over 15 bases. The CDR3 consists of 15 residues. Trimming removed 5 bases from V and 5 bases from J; junction bases left unmatched: 3. From germline, CDR1 is MDHEN and CDR2 SYDVKM. The CDR3 spells CASSRTSGRVETQYF. DNA for the CDR3: TGTGCCAGCAGTCGGACTAGCGGGAGGGTGGAGACCCAGTACTTC.